This TCR beta chain was sequenced during a study of Tregs in tolerant kidney transplant recipients. Unstimulated regulatory T cells (CD4+CD25+CD127-), CD4+CD25- non-regulatory cells, CD4 and CD8 cells were FACS-sorted from thawed PBMCs. Trimming took 1 base from V and 0 from J, leaving 14 bases between them. Germline V CDR1 and CDR2: SGHRS, YFSETQ. The CDR3 sequence is 16 residues long. Libraries were prepared by immunoSEQ multiplex PCR; TCRdb keeps only in-frame clonotypes and omits some of them. The sample consists of tens of thousands of clones, around nine tenths of them appearing once. The V call is TRBV5-1, the J call TRBJ2-7; D uncertain. This receptor was identified in a human donor in good health. The specimen was CD8+ T cells from blood. CDR3 nucleotide sequence: TGCGCCAGCAGCTTGTTTACGACGAAAAGCTCCTACGAGCAGTACTTC. Translation: CASSLFTTKSSYEQYF.